This note documents a single T cell receptor beta chain sequence. Its antigen is undetermined. In germline, CDR1 is SGHDN, CDR2 FVKESK. This CDR3 has 12 residues. V was clipped by 6 bases and J by 1 base, with 6 bases between them. The data belong to a study of cytomegalovirus exposure and HLA in healthy donors. In the PCR, 60 Vbeta and 13 Jbeta primers were used. The repertoire was sequenced with immunoSEQ multiplex PCR; TCRdb's copy has only in-frame clones and lacks some. The sample holds 69,000 or so clones, roughly three quarters seen once. Points from the study as a whole: Later findings reportedly placed an Asian-associated ancestry cluster below the roughly 690-donor mean for N-insertions. The study labeled 150 to 200 TCR beta chains cytomegalovirus-associated. Donors were assumed by presence/absence analyses to have roughly uniform sequencing depth.

The TCR comes from a man between 18 and 35 years old in good health and CMV-seronegative. Sequencing input: PBMCs. The rearrangement uses TRBV14 and TRBJ2-5; D is ambiguous. The CDR3 reads CASSPSQETQYF. The CDR3 DNA sequence: TGTGCCAGCAGTCCCAGCCAAGAGACCCAGTACTTC.